A single T cell receptor (beta chain) is shown here with its context. Amplified regions were TCR beta CDR3 sequences from RNA transcripts. Using the HTBI primer set, a first-round RT-PCR was run on the TCR CDR3. Each CDR3 protein gets one entry after TCRdb re-called the multiplex PCR reads with MiXCR. This table holds around 580,000 distinct CDR3 sequences, roughly 17% found once. The sample comes from a study of T cells in Graves' hyperthyroidism and ophthalmopathy. Background on the study: Upon initial diagnosis and before any treatment, peripheral blood was collected.

The CDR3 contains 14 residues. J was trimmed by 9 bases and V by 0 bases; bases with no gene match: 6. The germline V gene encodes CDR1 SGHRS and CDR2 YFSETQ. Not enrolled were patients with uncontrolled infection, other autoimmune disease, pregnancy or lactation. PBMCs were obtained from about 9 ml fresh peripheral blood. The chain joins TRBV5-1 to TRBJ1-1; 9 positions agree with TRBD1. The source material was blood. The clonotype was recovered from a woman between 18 and 30 years old with Graves' hyperthyroidism. The CDR3 bases are TGCGCCAGCAGCTTGGGGGGGACAGGGTCGAAAGCTTTCTTT. Residues: CASSLGGTGSKAFF.